The 6 T cell receptor beta chains below were found in one sample sequenced in a study of shared clonotypes between healthy human individuals. The protocol was immunoSEQ multiplex PCR, while the TCRdb copy is restricted to in-frame clones and leaves out a portion. The sample has under 200,000 clones, over 85% seen once. The sequenced material came from naive CD4+ T cells sorted from blood. Subset of the sample: CD45RA+ positively selected. These TCRs come from a woman under 40 in good health.

This clone was observed a few times. The chain carries TRBV18 and TRBJ1-2; no definite D call. Trimming left V 4 bases short and J 1 base short, with 10 bases between. The V gene's germline CDR1 is KGHSH and CDR2 LQKENI. This CDR3 is built from 14 residues. The DNA of the CDR3 is TGTGCCAGCTCACTCCGTCCGGATAACTATGGCTACACCTTC. Its protein is CASSLRPDNYGYTF.

This sequence joins TRBV30 and TRBJ1-4; D is undetermined. Germline lookup yields CDR1 GTSNPN and CDR2 SVGIG (reference sequence). V was cut by 2 bases and J by 8 bases, with 6 bases left in between. CDR3 length: 11 amino acids. In nucleotides, the CDR3 is TGTGCCTGGAGTTCCCTGGAAAAACTGTTTTTT. Protein: CAWSSLEKLFF.

V is TRBV2 and J is TRBJ2-5; D uncertain. The CDR3 length is 13 residues. Trimming removed 1 base from V and 3 bases from J, with 6 bases in between. The germline CDR1 and CDR2 sequences are SNHLY and FYNNEI. As DNA, the CDR3 is TGTGCCAGCAGTGAAGGGATAAAAGAGACCCAGTACTTC. The encoded protein is CASSEGIKETQYF.

The V gene is TRBV19, the J gene TRBJ2-5; the match to TRBD1 covers 9 bases. Looked up from germline, CDR1 is LNHDA and CDR2 is SQIVND (reference sequence). This CDR3 is built from 16 residues. The trim removed 5 bases at V and 2 bases at J, leaving 9 bases unmatched. The CDR3 DNA reads TGTGCCAGTAGTGCGGGACAGGGAGTTTTACAAGAGACCCAGTACTTC. Translating gives CASSAGQGVLQETQYF. Full variable domain (outside the CDR3, taken from reference TRBV19 and TRBJ2-5): DGGITQSPKYLFRKEGQNVTLSCEQNLNHDAMYWYRQDPGQGLRLIYYSQIVNDFQKGDIAEGYSVSREKKESFPLTVTSAQKNPTAFYLCASSAGQGVLQETQYFGPGTRLLVL.

About this clone itself: Distinct nucleotide sequences in the sample also encode this CDR3. CDR3 DNA: TGTGCCAGCTCACCACCCGGGCCCACAGATACGCAGTATTTT. It codes for CASSPPGPTDTQYF. This chain joins TRBV18 and TRBJ2-3; D is undetermined. CDR1 KGHSH and CDR2 LQKENI come from the germline V gene. V was trimmed by 0 bases and J by 2 bases, leaving 6 bases between them. The CDR3 is made up of 14 amino acids.

The chain carries TRBV4-1 and TRBJ1-4, with TRBD1 as a possible D gene (5 bases). Germline CDR1 reads MGHRA; CDR2 reads YSYEKL. The length of the CDR3 is 16 residues. V was trimmed by 7 bases and J by 4 bases, leaving 19 bases between them. The CDR3 loop reads CASNSPSGPDNEKLFF. CDR3 sequence (DNA): TGCGCCAGCAACTCCCCGTCGGGACCGGATAATGAAAAACTGTTTTTT.